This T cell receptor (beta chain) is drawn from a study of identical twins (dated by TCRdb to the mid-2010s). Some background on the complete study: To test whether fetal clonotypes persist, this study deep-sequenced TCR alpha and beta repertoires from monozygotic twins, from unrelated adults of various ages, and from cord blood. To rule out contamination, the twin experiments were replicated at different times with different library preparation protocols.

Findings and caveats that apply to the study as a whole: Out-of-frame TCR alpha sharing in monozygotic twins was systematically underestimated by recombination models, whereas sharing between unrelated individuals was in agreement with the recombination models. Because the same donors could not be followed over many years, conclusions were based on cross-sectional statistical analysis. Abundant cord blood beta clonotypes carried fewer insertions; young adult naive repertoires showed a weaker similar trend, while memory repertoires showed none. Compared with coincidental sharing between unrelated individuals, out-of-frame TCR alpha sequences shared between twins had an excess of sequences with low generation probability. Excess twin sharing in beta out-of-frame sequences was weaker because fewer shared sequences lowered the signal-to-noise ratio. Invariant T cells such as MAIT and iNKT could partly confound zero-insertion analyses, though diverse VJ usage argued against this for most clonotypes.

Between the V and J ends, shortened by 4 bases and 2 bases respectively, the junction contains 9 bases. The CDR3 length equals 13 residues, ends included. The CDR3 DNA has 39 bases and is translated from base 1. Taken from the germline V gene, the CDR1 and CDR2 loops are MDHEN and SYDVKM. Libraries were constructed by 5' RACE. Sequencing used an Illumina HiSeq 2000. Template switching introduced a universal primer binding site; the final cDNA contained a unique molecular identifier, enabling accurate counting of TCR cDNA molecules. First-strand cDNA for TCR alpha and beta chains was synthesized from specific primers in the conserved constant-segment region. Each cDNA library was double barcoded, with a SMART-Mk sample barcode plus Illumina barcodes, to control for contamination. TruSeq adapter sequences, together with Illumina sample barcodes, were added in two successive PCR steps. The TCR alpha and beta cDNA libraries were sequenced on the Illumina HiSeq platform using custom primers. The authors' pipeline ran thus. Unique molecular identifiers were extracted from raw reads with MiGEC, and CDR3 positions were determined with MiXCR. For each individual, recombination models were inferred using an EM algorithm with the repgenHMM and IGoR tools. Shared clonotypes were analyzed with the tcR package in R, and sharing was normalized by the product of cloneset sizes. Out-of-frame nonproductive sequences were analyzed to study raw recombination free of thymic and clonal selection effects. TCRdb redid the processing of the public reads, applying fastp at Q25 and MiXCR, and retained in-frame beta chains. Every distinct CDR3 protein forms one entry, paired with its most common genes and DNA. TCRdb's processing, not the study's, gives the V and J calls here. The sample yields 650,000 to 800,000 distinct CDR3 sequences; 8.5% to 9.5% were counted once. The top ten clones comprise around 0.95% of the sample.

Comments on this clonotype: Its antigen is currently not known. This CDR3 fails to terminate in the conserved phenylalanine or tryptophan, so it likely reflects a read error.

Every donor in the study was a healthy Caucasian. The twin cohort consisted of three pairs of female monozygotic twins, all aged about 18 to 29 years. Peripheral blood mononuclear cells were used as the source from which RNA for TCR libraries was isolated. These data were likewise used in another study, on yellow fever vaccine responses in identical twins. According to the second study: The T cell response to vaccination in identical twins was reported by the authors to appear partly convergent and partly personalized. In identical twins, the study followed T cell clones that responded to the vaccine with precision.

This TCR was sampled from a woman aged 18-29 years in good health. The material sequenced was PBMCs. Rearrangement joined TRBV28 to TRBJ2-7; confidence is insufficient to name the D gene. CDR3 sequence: CASSSYTAYEQYL. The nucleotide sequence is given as TGTGCCAGCAGTTCATATACCGCCTACGAGCAGTACCTC.